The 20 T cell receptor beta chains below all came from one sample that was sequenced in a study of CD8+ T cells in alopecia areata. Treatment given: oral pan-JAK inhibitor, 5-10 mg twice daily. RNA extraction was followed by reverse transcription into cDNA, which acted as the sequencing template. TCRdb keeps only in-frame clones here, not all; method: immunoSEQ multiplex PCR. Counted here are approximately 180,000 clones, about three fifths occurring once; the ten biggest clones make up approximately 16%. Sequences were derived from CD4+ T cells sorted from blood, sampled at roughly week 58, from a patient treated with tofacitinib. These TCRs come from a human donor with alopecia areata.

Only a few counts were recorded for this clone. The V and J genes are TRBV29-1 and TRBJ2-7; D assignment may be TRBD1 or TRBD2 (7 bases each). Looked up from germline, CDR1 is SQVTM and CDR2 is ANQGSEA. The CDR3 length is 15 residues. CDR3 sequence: CSAAGRGGLSYEQYF. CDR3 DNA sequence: TGCAGTGCAGCCGGCAGGGGGGGACTGTCCTACGAGCAGTACTTC.

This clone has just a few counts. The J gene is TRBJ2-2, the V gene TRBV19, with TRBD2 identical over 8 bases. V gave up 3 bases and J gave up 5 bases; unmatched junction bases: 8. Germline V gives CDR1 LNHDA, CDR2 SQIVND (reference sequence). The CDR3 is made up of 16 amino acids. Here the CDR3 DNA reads TGTGCCAGTAGTATGAATGCGGCGGGGGGAACCGGGGAGCTGTTTTTT. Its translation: CASSMNAAGGTGELFF.

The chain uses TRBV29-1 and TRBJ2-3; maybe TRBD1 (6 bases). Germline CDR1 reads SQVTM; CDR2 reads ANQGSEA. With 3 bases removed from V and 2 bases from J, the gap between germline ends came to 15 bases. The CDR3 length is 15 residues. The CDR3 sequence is CSVDHKDRNTDTQYF. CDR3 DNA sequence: TGCAGCGTTGACCACAAGGACAGAAACACAGATACGCAGTATTTT.

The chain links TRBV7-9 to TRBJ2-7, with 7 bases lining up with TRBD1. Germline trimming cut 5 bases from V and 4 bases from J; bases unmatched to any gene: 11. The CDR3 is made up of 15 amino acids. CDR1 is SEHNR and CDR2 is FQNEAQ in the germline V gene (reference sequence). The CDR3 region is CASSPVQGKGYEQYF. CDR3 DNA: TGTGCCAGCAGCCCGGTACAGGGGAAGGGGTACGAGCAGTACTTC.

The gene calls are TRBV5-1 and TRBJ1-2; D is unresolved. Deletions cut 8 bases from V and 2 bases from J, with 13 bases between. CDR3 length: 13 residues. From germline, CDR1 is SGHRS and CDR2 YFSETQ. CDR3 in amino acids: CASTVPGNYGYTF. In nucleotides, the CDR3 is TGCGCCAGTACGGTTCCAGGAAACTATGGCTACACCTTC. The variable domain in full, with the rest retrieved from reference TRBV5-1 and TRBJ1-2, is KAGVTQTPRYLIKTRGQQVTLSCSPISGHRSVSWYQQTPGQGLQFLFEYFSETQRNKGNFPGRFSGRQFSNSRSEMNVSTLELGDSALYLCASTVPGNYGYTFGSGTRLTVV.

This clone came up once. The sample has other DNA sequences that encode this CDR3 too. DNA for the CDR3: TGTGCCTGGAGTGGACAGGGAAGAACCGGGGAGCTGTTTTTT. It yields the protein CAWSGQGRTGELFF. The chain is built from TRBV30 and TRBJ2-2; the match to TRBD1 covers 7 bases. The CDR3 runs to 14 residues. Germline V gene data show CDR1 as GTSNPN and CDR2 as SVGIG (reference sequence). With V trimmed by 1 base and J by 5 bases, 4 bases remained unmatched.

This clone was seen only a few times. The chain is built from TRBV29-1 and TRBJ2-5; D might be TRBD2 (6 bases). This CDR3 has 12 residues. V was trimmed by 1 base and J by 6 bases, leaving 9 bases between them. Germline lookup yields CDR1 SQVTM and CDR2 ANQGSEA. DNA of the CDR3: TGCAGCGTTGAAGGTAGCGGCAAGACCCAGTACTTC. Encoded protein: CSVEGSGKTQYF.

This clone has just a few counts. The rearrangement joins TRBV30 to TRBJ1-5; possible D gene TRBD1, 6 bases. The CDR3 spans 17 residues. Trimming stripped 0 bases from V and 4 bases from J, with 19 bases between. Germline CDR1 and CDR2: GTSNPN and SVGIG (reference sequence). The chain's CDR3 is CAWSVQGGRGLNQPQHF. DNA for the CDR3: TGTGCCTGGAGTGTACAAGGGGGACGGGGTCTTAATCAGCCCCAGCATTTT.

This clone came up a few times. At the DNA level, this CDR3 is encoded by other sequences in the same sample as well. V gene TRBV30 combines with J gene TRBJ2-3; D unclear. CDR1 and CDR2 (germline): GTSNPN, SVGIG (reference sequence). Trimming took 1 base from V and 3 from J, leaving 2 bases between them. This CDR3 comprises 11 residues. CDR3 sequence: CAWSGTDTQYF. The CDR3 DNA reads TGTGCCTGGAGTGGGACAGATACGCAGTATTTT.

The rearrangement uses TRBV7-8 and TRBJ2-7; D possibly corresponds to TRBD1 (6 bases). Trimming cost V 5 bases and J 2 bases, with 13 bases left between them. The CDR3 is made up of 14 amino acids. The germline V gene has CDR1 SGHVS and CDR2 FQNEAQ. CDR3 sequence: CASSITGYAYEQYF. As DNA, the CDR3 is TGTGCCAGCAGCATTACAGGGTATGCCTACGAGCAGTACTTC.

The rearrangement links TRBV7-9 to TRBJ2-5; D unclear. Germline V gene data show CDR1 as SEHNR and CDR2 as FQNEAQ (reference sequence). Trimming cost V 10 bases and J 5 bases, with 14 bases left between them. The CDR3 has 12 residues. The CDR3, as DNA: TGTGCCACCCATTCGGATGGGGAGACCCAGTACTTC. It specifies CATHSDGETQYF.

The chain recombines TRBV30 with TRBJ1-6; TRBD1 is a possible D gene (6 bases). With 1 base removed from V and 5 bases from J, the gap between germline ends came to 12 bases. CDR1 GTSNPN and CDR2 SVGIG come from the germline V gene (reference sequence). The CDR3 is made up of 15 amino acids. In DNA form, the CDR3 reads TGTGCCTGGAGTGCTCAGAGGGGGAATAATTCACCCCTCCACTTT. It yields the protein CAWSAQRGNNSPLHF.

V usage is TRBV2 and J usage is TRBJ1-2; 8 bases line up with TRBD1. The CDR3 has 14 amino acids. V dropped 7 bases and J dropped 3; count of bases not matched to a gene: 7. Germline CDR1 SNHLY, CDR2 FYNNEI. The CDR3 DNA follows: TGTGCCAGCACCCGGACAGGGAATTACTATGGCTACACCTTC. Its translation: CASTRTGNYYGYTF.

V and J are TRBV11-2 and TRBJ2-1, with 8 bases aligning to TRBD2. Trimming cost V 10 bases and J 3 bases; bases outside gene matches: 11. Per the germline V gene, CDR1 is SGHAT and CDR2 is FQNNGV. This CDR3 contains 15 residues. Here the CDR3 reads CATQPGLAVYNEQFF. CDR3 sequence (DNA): TGTGCCACCCAGCCCGGACTAGCTGTCTACAATGAGCAGTTCTTC.

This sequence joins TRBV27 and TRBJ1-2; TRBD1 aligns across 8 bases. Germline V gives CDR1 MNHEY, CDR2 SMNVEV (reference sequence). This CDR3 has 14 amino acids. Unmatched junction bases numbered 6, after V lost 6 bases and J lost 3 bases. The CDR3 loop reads CASRLRQGYYGYTF. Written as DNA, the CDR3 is TGTGCCAGCAGACTCCGACAGGGGTACTATGGCTACACCTTC.

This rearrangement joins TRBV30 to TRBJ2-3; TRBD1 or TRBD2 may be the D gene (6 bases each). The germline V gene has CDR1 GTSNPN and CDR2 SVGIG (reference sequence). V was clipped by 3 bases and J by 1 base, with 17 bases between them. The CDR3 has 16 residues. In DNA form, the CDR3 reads TGTGCCTGGAGGGGTAAGGGGGGATGGGGCACAGATACGCAGTATTTT. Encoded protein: CAWRGKGGWGTDTQYF.

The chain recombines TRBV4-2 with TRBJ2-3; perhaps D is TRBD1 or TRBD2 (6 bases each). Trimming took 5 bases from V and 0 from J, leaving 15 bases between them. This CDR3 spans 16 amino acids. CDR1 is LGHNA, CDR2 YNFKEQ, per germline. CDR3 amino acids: CASSEKGGTSTDTQYF. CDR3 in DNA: TGTGCCAGCAGCGAAAAAGGGGGGACGAGCACAGATACGCAGTATTTT.

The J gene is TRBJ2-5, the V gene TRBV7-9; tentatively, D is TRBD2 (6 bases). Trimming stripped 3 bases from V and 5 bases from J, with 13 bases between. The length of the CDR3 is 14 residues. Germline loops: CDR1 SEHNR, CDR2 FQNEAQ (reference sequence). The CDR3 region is CASSLRGGGETQYF. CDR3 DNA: TGTGCCAGCAGCTTGCGGGGAGGTGGGGAGACCCAGTACTTC.

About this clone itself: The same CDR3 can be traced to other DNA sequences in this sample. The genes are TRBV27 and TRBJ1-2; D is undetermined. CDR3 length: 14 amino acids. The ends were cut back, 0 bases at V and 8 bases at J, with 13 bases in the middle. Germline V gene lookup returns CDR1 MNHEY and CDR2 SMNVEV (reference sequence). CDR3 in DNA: TGTGCCAGCAGTTTATCCCTGGGTTTGGGAGGCTACACCTTC. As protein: CASSLSLGLGGYTF.

CDR3 in DNA: TGTGCCAGCAGCGTCGGGACTAGCGGATACAATGAGCAGTTCTTC. Protein: CASSVGTSGYNEQFF. The chain uses TRBV5-4 and TRBJ2-1, with 11 bases fitting TRBD2. V was pared by 4 bases and J by 4 bases, with 4 bases of the junction left unmatched. The CDR3 is 15 amino acids. CDR1 and CDR2 (germline): SGHNT, YYREEE (reference sequence). Supplemented by reference TRBV5-4 and TRBJ2-1, the full variable domain reads ETGVTQSPTHLIKTRGQQVTLRCSSQSGHNTVSWYQQALGQGPQFIFQYYREEENGRGNFPPRFSGLQFPNYSSELNVNALELDDSALYLCASSVGTSGYNEQFFGPGTRLTVL.